These 11 T cell receptor beta chains were all obtained from the same sample, sequenced in a study of T cell responses to AZD1222 COVID-19 vaccine. Produced via immunoSEQ multiplex PCR; TCRdb's table is partial and in-frame only. The sample lists 100,000 to 130,000 clones, roughly 89% occurring once. The sample was peripheral blood, taken on day 0 of MenACWY control vaccination. Receptors originate from an adult in good health.

This clone was seen once. This chain links TRBV30 with TRBJ2-4; tentatively, D is TRBD1 or TRBD2 (5 bases each). CDR3 length: 14 residues. V was trimmed by 5 bases and J by 1 base, leaving 12 bases between them. The germline V gene has CDR1 GTSNPN and CDR2 SVGIG (reference sequence). CDR3 sequence (DNA): TGTGCCTGGGATCGCGAGGGGGCCAAAAACATTCAGTACTTC. Protein: CAWDREGAKNIQYF.

The CDR3 loop reads CASSPDYGGGQVTQYF. CDR3 bases: TGTGCCAGCAGCCCCGACTACGGCGGGGGGCAGGTGACCCAGTACTTC. The chain links TRBV7-3 to TRBJ2-5; TRBD2 matches 8 bases. CDR1 SGHTA and CDR2 FQGTGA come from the germline V gene. The length of the CDR3 is 16 residues. The V segment lost 5 bases and the J segment 7 bases; nucleotides outside the gene matches: 15.

The gene calls are TRBV4-3 and TRBJ2-4, with 9 bases aligning to TRBD1. The J segment lost 2 bases and the V segment lost 1 base, leaving 6 bases of the junction unmatched. The CDR3 loop spans 17 amino acids. Germline V gene lookup returns CDR1 LGHNA and CDR2 YSLEER. The CDR3 is CASSQGGQGSSKNIQYF. The CDR3 DNA sequence: TGCGCCAGCAGCCAAGGGGGACAGGGAAGTTCCAAAAACATTCAGTACTTC.

The chain is built from TRBV5-6 and TRBJ1-1; perhaps TRBD1 as D (5 bases). The germline V and J ends were trimmed by 6 bases and 1 base, with 16 bases remaining between them. This CDR3 has 15 residues. Germline CDR1 reads SGHDT; CDR2 reads YYEEEE. The CDR3 here is CASTEAGRANTEAFF. The CDR3 bases are TGTGCCAGCACCGAGGCGGGCAGGGCGAACACTGAAGCTTTCTTT.

The chain combines TRBV29-1 with TRBJ2-3, with TRBD1 matching 7 bases. The germline gives CDR1 SQVTM, CDR2 ANQGSEA. Trimming took 3 bases from V and 3 from J; bases not matched to a gene: 3. This CDR3 region has 13 residues. CDR3 sequence reads: CSVDAGGTDTQYF. The CDR3 DNA follows: TGCAGCGTTGATGCAGGGGGTACAGATACGCAGTATTTT.

The chain has TRBV20-1 and TRBJ1-3; no firm D call. Germline loops: CDR1 DFQATT, CDR2 SNEGSKA (reference sequence). V was clipped by 5 bases and J by 3 bases, with 5 bases between them. The CDR3 sequence is 11 residues long. The CDR3 DNA reads as TGCAGTGCTGGCGTTGGAAACACCATATATTTT. As protein: CSAGVGNTIYF.

The V call is TRBV5-1, the J call TRBJ1-1; TRBD1 might be the D (5 bases). The germline gives CDR1 SGHRS, CDR2 YFSETQ. The CDR3 extends over 16 amino acids. The V and J ends lost 2 bases and 0 bases respectively, with 14 bases between them. CDR3: CASSLHPGRVNTEAFF. The CDR3 coding sequence is TGCGCCAGCAGCTTACATCCAGGGAGGGTGAACACTGAAGCTTTCTTT.

The V and J genes are TRBV6-2 or TRBV6-3 and TRBJ1-1; the D is unclear. CDR3 size: 12 residues. V was trimmed by 6 bases and J by 8 bases, leaving 13 bases between them. The V gene's germline CDR1 is MNHEY and CDR2 SVGEGT. This chain's CDR3 is CASSITAIEAFF. The CDR3 DNA sequence: TGTGCCAGCAGCATTACCGCCATAGAAGCTTTCTTT.

The chain is built from TRBV24-1 and TRBJ1-2, with TRBD1 identical over 10 bases. Germline V gives CDR1 KGHDR, CDR2 SFDVKD. The J segment lost 4 bases and the V segment lost 7 bases, leaving 5 bases of the junction unmatched. The CDR3 totals 14 residues. CDR3 coding DNA: TGTGCCACCAGGGACAGGGGGTTTTTCTATGGCTACACCTTC. The encoded protein is CATRDRGFFYGYTF.

V is TRBV7-9 and J is TRBJ1-4, with D possibly being TRBD1 (5 bases). The CDR3 covers 15 residues. Germline CDR1 is SEHNR and CDR2 is FQNEAQ (reference sequence). The V and J ends lost 0 bases and 3 bases respectively, with 8 bases between them. Here the CDR3 DNA reads TGTGCCAGCAGCTTAGCGGGGACGGCTAATGAAAAACTGTTTTTT. This translates into CASSLAGTANEKLFF.

V usage is TRBV5-1 and J usage is TRBJ2-2; D gene ambiguous. Germline CDR1 reads SGHRS; CDR2 reads YFSETQ. CDR3 length equals 12 residues. The V and J ends lost 2 bases and 2 bases respectively, with 1 base between them. This chain's CDR3 is CASSFNTGELFF. CDR3 nucleotide sequence: TGCGCCAGCAGCTTCAACACCGGGGAGCTGTTTTTT.